This is a list of T cell receptor beta chains from one sample in a study of T cells in Graves' hyperthyroidism and ophthalmopathy. One entry per CDR3 protein results from TCRdb running MiXCR on the multiplex PCR reads. The sample consists of about 590,000 distinct CDR3 sequences, 15% to 19% of them appearing once. The sample comprised blood. These receptors were obtained from a woman aged 30 to 39 with Graves' hyperthyroidism. Both conserved end residues are part of each CDR3. The D gene is left open where the match is weak. Size values are once, few and many counts, or a class for expanded clones, and some rows have none.

D gene | clone size | J gene | V gene | CDR3 protein | CDR3 DNA
TRBD2 | . | TRBJ2-1 | TRBV11-3 | CASSAGSLWTSGRGEQFF | TGTGCCAGCAGCGCCGGATCCTTGTGGACTAGCGGGAGGGGTGAGCAGTTCTTC
. | . | TRBJ2-1 | TRBV28 | CASSENYNEQFF | TGTGCCAGCAGTGAAAACTACAATGAGCAGTTCTTC
TRBD1 | many | TRBJ2-3 | TRBV20-1 | CSYRGRTDTQYF | TGCAGTTACAGGGGGCGGACAGATACGCAGTATTTT
. | . | TRBJ2-1 | TRBV19 | CASSIVNYKFYNEQFF | TGTGCCAGTAGTATTGTGAACTACAAATTTTACAATGAGCAGTTCTTC
TRBD1 | many | TRBJ2-7 | TRBV28 | CASSSEQGGEQYF | TGTGCCAGCAGTTCGGAACAGGGGGGAGAGCAGTACTTC
. | few | TRBJ2-5 | TRBV5-1 | CASSLVFGGRETQYF | TGCGCCAGCAGCTTGGTTTTCGGGGGGCGCGAGACCCAGTACTTC
TRBD1 | many | TRBJ1-5 | TRBV27 | CASSLSGQALSNQPQHF | TGTGCCAGCAGTTTATCGGGACAGGCCCTTAGCAATCAGCCCCAGCATTTT
. | many | TRBJ2-7 | TRBV5-1 | CASSRQNLTGRGSYEQYF | TGCGCCAGCAGCCGCCAAAACCTAACAGGGCGCGGCTCCTACGAGCAGTACTTC
. | . | TRBJ2-2 | TRBV6-1 | CASSEAGSIGRTGELFF | TGTGCCAGCAGTGAAGCGGGTTCTATTGGCCGCACCGGGGAGCTGTTTTTT
. | . | TRBJ2-7 | TRBV6-1 | CASNNYRDWNFEQYF | TGTGCCAGCAACAATTACCGGGACTGGAATTTCGAGCAGTACTTC
. | many | TRBJ1-1 | TRBV18 | CASSLQPGHLNTEAFF | TGTGCCAGCTCCTTACAACCGGGACACCTGAACACTGAAGCTTTCTTT
TRBD1 | . | TRBJ1-1 | TRBV19 | CASSILGQGGGEAFF | TGTGCCAGTAGTATCCTGGGACAGGGGGGCGGTGAAGCTTTCTTT
. | . | TRBJ1-2 | TRBV3-1 | CASSQGRGIRNYGYAF | TGTGCCAGCAGCCAAGGTCGGGGGATTAGAAACTATGGCTACGCCTTC
. | many | TRBJ1-1 | TRBV12-3/TRBV12-4 | CASTDSVGFTEAFF | TGTGCCAGCACCGATAGTGTGGGGTTCACTGAAGCTTTCTTT
. | many | TRBJ2-2 | TRBV15 | CATSRLRGYSTGELFF | TGTGCCACCAGCCGTCTCCGGGGGTACAGCACCGGGGAGCTGTTTTTT
. | many | TRBJ2-2 | TRBV2 | CASRGGGSARAGELFF | TGTGCCAGCCGGGGAGGGGGCTCCGCGAGGGCCGGGGAGCTGTTTTTT
TRBD2 | few | TRBJ2-1 | TRBV11-2 | CASSASRGGFNEQFF | TGTGCCAGCAGCGCAAGCCGGGGGGGGTTCAATGAGCAGTTCTTC
. | many | TRBJ2-5 | TRBV18 | CASSLDRPETQYF | TGTGCCAGCTCACTCGACCGCCCAGAGACCCAGTACTTC
TRBD1 | . | TRBJ1-1 | TRBV29-1 | CSGRQGTSGPEAFF | TGCAGCGGTCGACAGGGGACAAGCGGCCCTGAAGCTTTCTTT
. | . | TRBJ2-3 | TRBV5-1 | CASSLVDPRADTKYF | TGCGCCAGCAGCTTGGTGGACCCCAGGGCAGATACGAAGTATTTT
TRBD2 | many | TRBJ2-7 | TRBV27 | CASRGLAREQYF | TGTGCCAGCAGAGGACTAGCGCGCGAGCAGTACTTC
. | few | TRBJ2-2 | TRBV5-5 | CASSGGLAPPGELFF | TGTGCCAGCAGCGGTGGACTGGCCCCACCCGGGGAGCTGTTTTTT
TRBD2 | once | TRBJ2-7 | TRBV7-9 | CASSLRAGGFNEQYF | TGTGCCAGCAGCTTAAGGGCGGGAGGATTCAATGAGCAGTACTTC
TRBD1 | . | TRBJ2-2 | TRBV9 | CASSAKDRFTGELFF | TGTGCCAGCAGCGCGAAGGACAGGTTCACCGGGGAGCTGTTTTTT
TRBD1 | . | TRBJ2-1 | TRBV6-1 | CASILRQGTYNEQFF | TGTGCCAGCATACTGAGACAGGGGACCTACAATGAGCAGTTCTTC
TRBD1 | . | TRBJ2-7 | TRBV5-6 | CASSQTGFYEQYF | TGTGCCAGCAGCCAGACAGGGTTCTACGAGCAGTACTTC
. | many | TRBJ2-3 | TRBV7-2 | CASSLALATRTDTQYF | TGTGCCAGCAGCTTAGCTCTAGCCACCAGGACAGATACGCAGTATTTT
TRBD1 | many | TRBJ2-3 | TRBV20-1 | CSALNDRGPDTQYF | TGCAGTGCTTTAAACGACAGGGGCCCAGATACGCAGTATTTT
TRBD2 | many | TRBJ2-3 | TRBV29-1 | CSVGGTSGSTDTQYF | TGCAGCGTTGGAGGGACTAGCGGGAGCACAGATACGCAGTATTTT
. | many | TRBJ2-1 | TRBV2 | CASSEALGRKQFF | TGTGCCAGCAGTGAAGCGCTTGGGAGGAAGCAGTTCTTC
TRBD1 | many | TRBJ1-1 | TRBV5-1 | CASSLEQGTPEAFF | TGCGCCAGCAGCCTAGAACAGGGGACCCCTGAAGCTTTCTTT
. | many | TRBJ2-7 | TRBV20-1 | CSASGYEQYF | TGCAGTGCTAGCGGGTACGAGCAGTACTTC
. | . | TRBJ2-2 | TRBV11-2 | CASSLVGPNTGEPFF | TGTGCCAGCAGCTTAGTGGGGCCGAACACCGGGGAGCCGTTTTTT
. | many | TRBJ2-1 | TRBV5-1 | CASSLYYSSGSSYNEQFF | TGCGCCAGCAGCCTATATTACTCGAGCGGAAGCTCCTACAATGAGCAGTTCTTC
TRBD2 | . | TRBJ2-1 | TRBV29-1 | CSVEDRVAGWQFF | TGCAGCGTTGAAGATCGGGTAGCGGGGTGGCAGTTCTTC
. | . | TRBJ2-7 | TRBV7-2 | CASSLNLWTDEQYF | TGTGCCAGCAGCTTGAACCTTTGGACGGACGAGCAGTACTTC
TRBD2 | . | TRBJ2-7 | TRBV5-4 | CASSSGTSGFSSYEQYF | TGTGCCAGCAGCTCCGGGACTAGCGGGTTCAGCTCCTACGAGCAGTACTTC
TRBD1 | . | TRBJ1-3 | TRBV6-1 | CASNPGQGAGNTIYF | TGTGCCAGCAATCCGGGACAGGGGGCTGGAAACACCATATATTTT
TRBD2 | many | TRBJ2-3 | TRBV20-1 | CSADIAGASTDTQYF | TGCAGTGCCGATATAGCGGGGGCTAGCACAGATACGCAGTATTTT
. | . | TRBJ2-1 | TRBV19 | CASKLVWSSYNEQFF | TGTGCCAGTAAATTGGTCTGGAGCTCCTACAATGAGCAGTTCTTC
TRBD2 | many | TRBJ2-3 | TRBV5-1 | CASSLAGTSGAADTQYF | TGCGCCAGCAGCTTGGCGGGGACTAGCGGGGCGGCAGATACGCAGTATTTT
TRBD1 | few | TRBJ2-7 | TRBV12-5 | CASGLVLGTGSYEQYF | TGTGCTAGTGGTTTGGTACTGGGGACAGGTTCCTACGAGCAGTACTTC
. | . | TRBJ1-1 | TRBV12-3/TRBV12-4 | CASSFAMGEAFF | TGTGCCAGCAGTTTTGCAATGGGTGAAGCTTTCTTT
TRBD1 | once | TRBJ2-5 | TRBV12-3/TRBV12-4 | CASSRASGTGIETQYF | TGTGCCAGCAGTAGAGCCTCCGGGACAGGGATAGAGACCCAGTACTTC
TRBD1 | many | TRBJ2-5 | TRBV20-1 | CSAIDPDRAETQYF | TGCAGTGCTATTGACCCCGACAGGGCGGAGACCCAGTACTTC
. | many | TRBJ2-1 | TRBV20-1 | CSARGTELYNEQFF | TGCAGTGCGAGAGGGACGGAACTCTACAATGAGCAGTTCTTC